These T cell receptor beta chains were read from a single sample in a study of blood T cell repertoires in COVID-19. Repertoires were generated with immunoSEQ multiplex PCR, while TCRdb's copy carries only in-frame clones and drops some. The table has some 150,000 clones, about 88% seen once. The material sequenced was PBMCs or T cells enriched from blood (not recorded which). Receptor source: a human donor with acute COVID-19. The donor label of this sample is uncertain. CDR3s include the opening cysteine and the closing phenylalanine or tryptophan. Fields, in order: V gene, CDR3 length, J gene, clone size, D gene, CDR3 DNA, CDR3 protein. The D gene is left open where the match is weak. Not all rows give a size; the values are once, few, many and, for expanded clones, a class.

V: TRBV7-3
length: 15
J: TRBJ2-3
size: .
D: .
DNA: TGTGCCAGCAGCGACCCCGGGGGCGGGGGAGATACGCAGTATTTT
CDR3: CASSDPGGGGDTQYF

V: TRBV4-3
length: 14
J: TRBJ1-2
size: .
D: .
DNA: TGCGCCAGCAGCCAAACAGGGCCTAGCTATGGCTACACCTTC
CDR3: CASSQTGPSYGYTF

V: TRBV4-3
length: 20
J: TRBJ2-5
size: .
D: .
DNA: TGCGCCAGCAGCCAAGACGTCGTGCAAGCTACAGGAGGGACCAGGGAGACCCAGTACTTC
CDR3: CASSQDVVQATGGTRETQYF

V: TRBV11-3
length: 13
J: TRBJ2-7
size: once
D: TRBD1
DNA: TGTGCCAGCAGCCGAACCACAGGGGTCGAGCAGTACTTC
CDR3: CASSRTTGVEQYF

V: TRBV4-1
length: 17
J: TRBJ2-1
size: once
D: .
DNA: TGCGCCAGCAGCCAAACTGGGGCGGGGGCTCACCAAAATGAGCAGTTCTTC
CDR3: CASSQTGAGAHQNEQFF

V: TRBV19
length: 16
J: TRBJ2-2
size: .
D: TRBD2
DNA: TGTGCCAGTAGTATTACTAGCGGGGGCTACACCGGGGAGCTGTTTTTT
CDR3: CASSITSGGYTGELFF

V: TRBV10-3
length: 16
J: TRBJ2-3
size: .
D: .
DNA: TGTGCCATCAGTGAGGGGGCAGGAGGGGCCACAGATACGCAGTATTTT
CDR3: CAISEGAGGATDTQYF

V: TRBV11-2
length: 15
J: TRBJ2-7
size: .
D: TRBD1
DNA: TGTGCCAGCAGCCCAGACAGGGGACCGACCTACGAGCAGTACTTC
CDR3: CASSPDRGPTYEQYF

V: TRBV7-9
length: 16
J: TRBJ1-2
size: once
D: TRBD1
DNA: TGTGCCAGCAGCTTACTTAGCAGACAGGGAAACTATGGCTACACCTTC
CDR3: CASSLLSRQGNYGYTF

V: TRBV19
length: 15
J: TRBJ1-1
size: .
D: TRBD1
DNA: TGTGCCAGTAGTCCAATGGGACAGGTGAACACTGAAGCTTTCTTT
CDR3: CASSPMGQVNTEAFF

V: TRBV30
length: 16
J: TRBJ2-3
size: .
D: TRBD2
DNA: TGTGCCTGGAGTGGGGGCCTAGCGGGGGCTCGGGATACGCAGTATTTT
CDR3: CAWSGGLAGARDTQYF

V: TRBV18
length: 14
J: TRBJ2-1
size: once
D: TRBD1
DNA: TGTGCCAGCTCACGCGGACAGGGCATCCCAGAGCAGTTCTTC
CDR3: CASSRGQGIPEQFF

V: TRBV5-1
length: 13
J: TRBJ2-7
size: few
D: .
DNA: TGCGCCAGCAGCCCCACGCGGTTCTACGAGCAGTACTTC
CDR3: CASSPTRFYEQYF

V: TRBV7-2
length: 14
J: TRBJ1-5
size: .
D: TRBD1
DNA: TGTGCCAGCAGCCCACGACAGGGCGACCAGCCCCAGCATTTT
CDR3: CASSPRQGDQPQHF

V: TRBV12-3/TRBV12-4
length: 13
J: TRBJ1-2
size: .
D: .
DNA: TGTGCCAGCAGTCGGGACAATCTCTATGGCTACACCTTC
CDR3: CASSRDNLYGYTF

V: TRBV11-2
length: 14
J: TRBJ1-1
size: .
D: .
DNA: TGTGCCAGCAGCTTAGTAAGCGGACCCACTGAAGCTTTCTTT
CDR3: CASSLVSGPTEAFF

V: TRBV5-4
length: 14
J: TRBJ2-3
size: .
D: TRBD1
DNA: TGTGCCAGCAGCGTGGGACAGAGCACAGATACGCAGTATTTT
CDR3: CASSVGQSTDTQYF

V: TRBV12-3/TRBV12-4
length: 12
J: TRBJ1-4
size: .
D: .
DNA: TGTGCCAGCAGTTACTCTATAGAAAAACTGTTTTTT
CDR3: CASSYSIEKLFF

V: TRBV18
length: 13
J: TRBJ1-1
size: .
D: .
DNA: TGTGCCAGCTCCCTCACGGGGTCCACTGAAGCTTTCTTT
CDR3: CASSLTGSTEAFF

V: TRBV3-1/TRBV3-2
length: 15
J: TRBJ1-4
size: .
D: .
DNA: TGTGCCAGCAGCCAACGACAGATTAATAATGAAAAACTGTTTTTT
CDR3: CASSQRQINNEKLFF

V: TRBV5-1
length: 14
J: TRBJ1-2
size: .
D: .
DNA: TGCGCCAGCAGCTTGGTGGCGAGCGACTATGGCTACACCTTC
CDR3: CASSLVASDYGYTF

V: TRBV24-1
length: 17
J: TRBJ2-3
size: .
D: TRBD2
DNA: TGTGCCACCAGTGACTTCGGACTAGCAGCCAGCACAGATACGCAGTATTTT
CDR3: CATSDFGLAASTDTQYF

V: TRBV5-1
length: 15
J: TRBJ1-6
size: .
D: .
DNA: TGCGCCAGCACCATTATACCGGGGGGTAATTCACCCCTCCACTTT
CDR3: CASTIIPGGNSPLHF

V: TRBV6-5
length: 14
J: TRBJ2-7
size: once
D: TRBD1
DNA: TGTGCCAGCAGGCACAGGGACAGGACGGACGAGCAGTACTTC
CDR3: CASRHRDRTDEQYF

V: TRBV2
length: 16
J: TRBJ2-5
size: .
D: TRBD1
DNA: TGTGCCAGCAGTTTCGGGACAGATGGTATACAAGAGACCCAGTACTTC
CDR3: CASSFGTDGIQETQYF

V: TRBV6-5
length: 11
J: TRBJ2-7
size: .
D: .
DNA: TGTGCCAGCAGTTCACAATACGAGCAGTACTTC
CDR3: CASSSQYEQYF

V: TRBV10-1
length: 17
J: TRBJ1-3
size: .
D: .
DNA: TGCGCCAGCAGTGAAGGGGTGGGGACTTTCTCTGGAAACACCATATATTTT
CDR3: CASSEGVGTFSGNTIYF

V: TRBV27
length: 14
J: TRBJ1-1
size: .
D: .
DNA: TGTGCCAGCAGTTTAGGAGGGCTTAGCACTGAAGCTTTCTTT
CDR3: CASSLGGLSTEAFF

V: TRBV6-6
length: 21
J: TRBJ1-6
size: .
D: TRBD1
DNA: TGTGCCAGCAGCACAGTGCCCCTCAGACAGGGCCCGATGTGGTTTGATTCACCCCTCCACTTT
CDR3: CASSTVPLRQGPMWFDSPLHF

V: TRBV7-3
length: 13
J: TRBJ2-2
size: few
D: .
DNA: TGTGCCAGCAGCACCGGGGACACCGGGGAGCTGTTTTTT
CDR3: CASSTGDTGELFF

V: TRBV5-1
length: 16
J: TRBJ2-3
size: .
D: TRBD2
DNA: TGCGCCAGCAGCTTGCGCGAGCGTCGGGGGGGAGATACGCAGTATTTT
CDR3: CASSLRERRGGDTQYF

V: TRBV5-1
length: 16
J: TRBJ2-2
size: .
D: .
DNA: TGCGCCAGCAGAGCTAACGGGGGAGCGAACACCGGGGAGCTGTTTTTT
CDR3: CASRANGGANTGELFF

V: TRBV4-3
length: 16
J: TRBJ2-5
size: .
D: TRBD1
DNA: TGCGCCAGCAGCCCGGCCGGGACAGGGTCGATGGAGACCCAGTACTTC
CDR3: CASSPAGTGSMETQYF

V: TRBV7-9
length: 14
J: TRBJ2-3
size: .
D: .
DNA: TGTGCCAGCAGCTTAGGTAGGGGTTCAGATACGCAGTATTTT
CDR3: CASSLGRGSDTQYF

V: TRBV10-3
length: 13
J: TRBJ2-2
size: .
D: TRBD1
DNA: TGTGCCATCAGGGGACAGGGGACCGGGGAGCTGTTTTTT
CDR3: CAIRGQGTGELFF

V: TRBV11-3
length: 18
J: TRBJ2-4
size: .
D: TRBD1
DNA: TGTGCCAGCAGCTTAAGGGGACAGGGGGTTTTGGCCAAAAACATTCAGTACTTC
CDR3: CASSLRGQGVLAKNIQYF

V: TRBV4-1
length: 16
J: TRBJ1-4
size: .
D: .
DNA: TGCGCCAGCAGCCAAGATTCGGCAGGATCTAATGAAAAACTGTTTTTT
CDR3: CASSQDSAGSNEKLFF

V: TRBV5-4
length: 15
J: TRBJ1-5
size: .
D: .
DNA: TGTGCCAGCAGCCCCTCCCCGAGGAGCAATCAGCCCCAGCATTTT
CDR3: CASSPSPRSNQPQHF

V: TRBV19
length: 14
J: TRBJ1-1
size: .
D: TRBD1
DNA: TGTGCCAGTAACAAACAGGGGTTGAACACTGAAGCTTTCTTT
CDR3: CASNKQGLNTEAFF

V: TRBV5-5
length: 17
J: TRBJ2-3
size: .
D: TRBD2
DNA: TGTGCCAGCACCCTGGACATAGCGGGGGTGACCACAGATACGCAGTATTTT
CDR3: CASTLDIAGVTTDTQYF

V: TRBV5-1
length: 15
J: TRBJ1-6
size: .
D: .
DNA: TGCGCCAGCAGCCCCCGGGTCCAGGGGAGTTCACCCCTCCACTTT
CDR3: CASSPRVQGSSPLHF

V: TRBV4-2
length: 13
J: TRBJ2-1
size: .
D: .
DNA: TGTGCCAGCAGCCAAGGATCGGGGAATGAGCAGTTCTTC
CDR3: CASSQGSGNEQFF

V: TRBV4-3
length: 17
J: TRBJ2-1
size: .
D: TRBD2
DNA: TGCGCCAGCAGCCAGAGGCTCGGGACTAGCGTTTCCAATGAGCAGTTCTTC
CDR3: CASSQRLGTSVSNEQFF

V: TRBV13
length: 15
J: TRBJ2-3
size: .
D: TRBD1
DNA: TGTGCCAGCAGCTTACAGGGGGCGTCCACAGATACGCAGTATTTT
CDR3: CASSLQGASTDTQYF

V: TRBV13
length: 15
J: TRBJ1-3
size: .
D: .
DNA: TGTGCCAGCAGCGCTCGACGGGGCTCTGGAAACACCATATATTTT
CDR3: CASSARRGSGNTIYF

V: TRBV30
length: 15
J: TRBJ2-6
size: .
D: .
DNA: TGTGCCTGGAGTGTACCAGTCTCTGGGGCCAACGTCCTGACTTTC
CDR3: CAWSVPVSGANVLTF